The next 9 T cell receptor beta chains were all read from a single sample in a study of blood T cell repertoires in COVID-19. The data were produced by immunoSEQ multiplex PCR, yet TCRdb's version contains in-frame clones alone and is incomplete. The top ten clones hold 2.5% to 3.5% of a sample with a few hundred thousand clones, over 75% of them seen once. The sample was PBMCs or T cells enriched from blood (not recorded which). These TCRs come from a woman aged 40 to 50 who had been exposed to COVID-19.

The genes are TRBV10-3 and TRBJ1-5; D call uncertain. Germline loops: CDR1 ENHRY, CDR2 SYGVKD. The CDR3 loop spans 17 amino acids. V was clipped by 0 bases and J by 3 bases, with 15 bases between them. CDR3 residues: CAISESRAAILNQPQHF. The CDR3 nucleotides read TGTGCCATCAGTGAGTCGAGGGCAGCTATCCTCAATCAGCCCCAGCATTTT.

This clone came up a few times. The V gene is TRBV28, the J gene TRBJ1-3; no clear D gene. The V end lost 6 bases, the J end lost 2 bases, and 11 bases lay between the germline ends. This CDR3 comprises 14 residues. Germline V gene data show CDR1 as MDHEN and CDR2 as SYDVKM. The DNA of the CDR3 is TGTGCCAGCAGAAAACAGATACCTGGAAACACCATATATTTT. Translating it yields CASRKQIPGNTIYF.

V gene TRBV5-4 combines with J gene TRBJ2-5, with 9 bases fitting TRBD1. V gave up 4 bases and J gave up 5 bases; unmatched junction bases: 6. The CDR3 has 14 residues. Per the germline V gene, CDR1 is SGHNT and CDR2 is YYREEE (reference sequence). The CDR3 region has the DNA TGTGCCAGCAGCAGACAGACAGGGGGGGAGACCCAGTACTTC. It encodes CASSRQTGGETQYF.

The V and J genes are TRBV29-1 and TRBJ2-7, with D perhaps matching TRBD1 (6 bases). The V end lost 4 bases, the J end lost 5 bases, and 12 bases lay between the germline ends. The germline gives CDR1 SQVTM, CDR2 ANQGSEA. The CDR3 runs 12 residues. The CDR3 here is CSVAGAGHEQYV. Here the CDR3 DNA reads TGCAGCGTTGCAGGGGCCGGCCACGAGCAGTACGTC.

This rearrangement joins TRBV6-5 to TRBJ1-4; D is uncertain. The germline V gene has CDR1 MNHEY and CDR2 SVGAGI. The CDR3 has 14 residues. V lost 8 bases and J lost 3, with 13 bases in between. The CDR3 sequence: CASWSYEANEKLFF. The CDR3 DNA reads TGTGCCAGCTGGAGTTATGAGGCTAATGAAAAACTGTTTTTT.

The gene calls are TRBV7-6 and TRBJ2-7; D unclear. This CDR3 has 13 residues. CDR1 is SGHVS, CDR2 FNYEAQ, per germline. V was cut by 1 base and J by 4 bases, with 8 bases left in between. The CDR3 is CASSLEWQYEQYF. In nucleotides, the CDR3 is TGTGCCAGCAGCTTAGAGTGGCAGTACGAGCAGTACTTC.

The chain employs TRBV9 and TRBJ1-4, with unresolved D. In germline, CDR1 is SGDLS, CDR2 YYNGEE. This CDR3 spans 13 amino acids. V gave up 3 bases and J gave up 8 bases, with 11 bases separating them. Here the CDR3 DNA reads TGTGCCAGCAGCGACGCCCGGGAAGAAAAACTGTTTTTT. Encoded protein: CASSDAREEKLFF.

This clone has a handful of counts. Relative to the germline gene, one junction end is altered; a read error may explain this. The chain has TRBV11-2 and TRBJ2-1; weak D call: TRBD2 (5 bases). Germline CDR1 is SGHAT and CDR2 is FQNNGV. The CDR3 contains 12 residues. The CDR3 bases are TGTGCCAGCAGCTTCGGGGAGCCAGCTTCCCTCTTC. Residues: CASSFGEPASLF.

V usage is TRBV23-1 and J usage is TRBJ1-2; TRBD1 agrees at 7 bases. TRBV23-1 is noted as an ORF with a role that remains uncertain. V was clipped by 3 bases and J by 8 bases; unmatched bases: 3. This CDR3 has 12 amino acids. The CDR3 DNA reads TGCGCCAGCAGTCAGGACAGGCGGGGCTACACCTTC. It encodes CASSQDRRGYTF.